The 32 T cell receptor beta chains in this list originate from one sample, sequenced in a study of cytomegalovirus exposure and HLA in healthy donors. The PCR contained 60 Vbeta and 13 Jbeta primers. Measured with immunoSEQ multiplex PCR; TCRdb has only the in-frame clones, and not every one. The sample yields 75,000 to 100,000 clones, around 74% seen once. The sample consisted of PBMCs. The receptor source for this set is a female donor in good health and CMV-seropositive.

This chain joins TRBV6-1 and TRBJ1-4; 9 nucleotides align to TRBD1. The CDR3 is 15 amino acids. With V trimmed by 7 bases and J by 7 bases, 10 bases remained unmatched. Germline V lookup: CDR1 MNHNS, CDR2 SASEGT. The CDR3 DNA sequence: TGTGCCAGCAAGTCGTGGGGGACAGGGAGTGAAAAACTGTTTTTT. It translates to CASKSWGTGSEKLFF.

J is TRBJ2-1 and V is TRBV5-1; 9 bases agree with TRBD2. There are 14 residues in the CDR3. CDR1 is SGHRS and CDR2 is YFSETQ in the germline V gene. Trimming cost V 6 bases and J 4 bases; bases outside gene matches: 5. CDR3 sequence reads: CASTPSGTYNEQFF. The CDR3 nucleotides read TGCGCCAGCACCCCTAGCGGGACGTACAATGAGCAGTTCTTC. Combining the CDR3 with reference TRBV5-1 and TRBJ2-1 gives the whole variable domain KAGVTQTPRYLIKTRGQQVTLSCSPISGHRSVSWYQQTPGQGLQFLFEYFSETQRNKGNFPGRFSGRQFSNSRSEMNVSTLELGDSALYLCASTPSGTYNEQFFGPGTRLTVL.

The rearrangement links TRBV7-2 to TRBJ1-1, with D possibly being TRBD1 (6 bases). The germline gives CDR1 SGHTA, CDR2 FQGNSA. The CDR3 extends over 12 amino acids. V lost 3 bases to trimming and J lost 6 bases, with 8 bases between them. This CDR3 is CASSFQGPEAFF. The CDR3 region has the DNA TGTGCCAGCAGCTTCCAGGGGCCTGAAGCTTTCTTT.

Sample share makes this clone medium-sized. The chain has TRBV5-6 and TRBJ1-2; 12 nucleotides line up with TRBD1. This CDR3 has 16 residues. Germline V gene data show CDR1 as SGHDT and CDR2 as YYEEEE. Trimming removed 4 bases from V and 0 bases from J; junction bases left unmatched: 4. CDR3 amino acids: CASSQGQGAANYGYTF. The CDR3 DNA follows: TGTGCCAGCAGCCAGGGACAGGGGGCGGCTAACTATGGCTACACCTTC.

Only a few counts were recorded for this clone. This chain connects TRBV27 to TRBJ1-2; 7 bases are shared with TRBD1. The germline CDR1 and CDR2 sequences are MNHEY and SMNVEV (reference sequence). Unmatched junction bases numbered 3, after V lost 3 bases and J lost 2 bases. The CDR3 loop spans 14 amino acids. CDR3 protein: CASSFTGANYGYTF. The CDR3 bases are TGTGCCAGCAGTTTTACAGGGGCCAACTATGGCTACACCTTC.

The chain has TRBV29-1 and TRBJ2-7; 9 bases fit TRBD1. This CDR3 spans 14 amino acids. The germline gives CDR1 SQVTM, CDR2 ANQGSEA. The V segment lost 6 bases and the J segment 4 bases; nucleotides outside the gene matches: 10. CDR3 nucleotides: TGCAGCGTAGCAGACAGGGGGGGTAGTTACGAGCAGTACTTC. This translates into CSVADRGGSYEQYF.

Comment on this clone: The conserved phenylalanine or tryptophan is not found at the CDR3 terminus, so this likely reflects a read error. The rearrangement links TRBV7-2 to TRBJ1-3; no clear D. Deletions cut 5 bases from V and 4 bases from J, with 21 bases between. The CDR3 is 17 residues long. CDR1 and CDR2 (germline): SGHTA, FQGNSA. The CDR3 spells CASSDQAGTIGGNTIYV. The CDR3 DNA reads as TGTGCCAGCAGCGACCAGGCAGGCACGATAGGGGGAAACACCATATATGTT.

The rearrangement links TRBV9 to TRBJ2-7; tentatively, D is TRBD2 (6 bases). The CDR3 extends over 15 amino acids. Deletions cut 3 bases from V and 4 bases from J, with 17 bases between. The germline gives CDR1 SGDLS, CDR2 YYNGEE. The CDR3 bases are TGTGCCAGCAGCGGAGGGGACTCGCCCAATTACGAGCAGTACTTC. This gives the protein CASSGGDSPNYEQYF.

The rearrangement uses TRBV7-2 and TRBJ2-2; D is perhaps TRBD2 (6 bases). The V and J ends lost 9 bases and 4 bases respectively, with 15 bases between them. CDR1 and CDR2 (germline): SGHTA, FQGNSA. The CDR3 is made up of 14 amino acids. The CDR3 loop reads CASNIGGITGELFF. For the CDR3, the DNA is TGTGCCAGTAATATAGGAGGGATCACCGGGGAGCTGTTTTTT.

The genes are TRBV6-5 and TRBJ1-4; 9 bases match TRBD1. This CDR3 spans 15 amino acids. The V and J ends lost 5 bases and 8 bases, in that order; junction bases with no gene match: 9. Per the germline V gene, CDR1 is MNHEY and CDR2 is SVGAGI. CDR3 coding DNA: TGTGCCAGCAGTCCCGGACAGGGGATCTGGGAAAAACTGTTTTTT. It specifies CASSPGQGIWEKLFF.

The chain carries TRBV19 and TRBJ1-1; D remains ambiguous. Between the trimmed V and J ends, which lost 7 bases and 1 base, there was a span of 13 bases. This CDR3 contains 14 residues. Per the germline V gene, CDR1 is LNHDA and CDR2 is SQIVND (reference sequence). The CDR3 bases are TGTGCCAGTATAATCACGAGCGCGAACACTGAAGCTTTCTTT. Protein sequence: CASIITSANTEAFF.

V is TRBV6-5 and J is TRBJ1-2; D unclear. The CDR3 runs 12 residues. Germline V CDR1 and CDR2: MNHEY, SVGAGI. The V and J ends lost 3 bases and 5 bases respectively, with 7 bases between them. CDR3 residues: CASSYDTYGYTF. CDR3 DNA: TGTGCCAGCAGTTATGATACATATGGCTACACCTTC.

This clone has a single count. The chain employs TRBV6-1 and TRBJ2-1; the match to TRBD1 covers 11 bases. Germline V gene data show CDR1 as MNHNS and CDR2 as SASEGT. The CDR3 spans 13 residues. The J segment lost 8 bases and the V segment lost 9 bases, leaving 6 bases of the junction unmatched. The CDR3 loop is CARARDRGDEQFF. As DNA, the CDR3 is TGTGCCAGGGCCCGGGACAGGGGGGATGAGCAGTTCTTC.

CDR3: CASSLGGGYGNTIYF. As DNA, the CDR3 is TGTGCCAGCAGCTTAGGCGGGGGTTATGGAAACACCATATATTTT. The chain combines TRBV7-2 with TRBJ1-3, with D possibly TRBD1 on 5 matching bases. Germline CDR1 reads SGHTA; CDR2 reads FQGNSA. The CDR3 consists of 15 residues. V shed 1 base and J shed 3 bases, with 10 bases lying between them.

J is TRBJ2-2 and V is TRBV6-5, with D perhaps TRBD1 (5 bases). Germline CDR1 and CDR2: MNHEY and SVGAGI. This CDR3 region has 13 residues. Trimming left V 5 bases short and J 4 bases short, with 8 bases between. For the CDR3, the DNA is TGTGCCAGCAGTGCCCAGGGCACCGGGGAGCTGTTTTTT. Amino acid sequence: CASSAQGTGELFF.

This clone occurred a few times. This chain joins TRBV30 and TRBJ1-1; D is ambiguous. This CDR3 is built from 13 residues. Germline CDR1 reads GTSNPN; CDR2 reads SVGIG (reference sequence). Trimming removed 2 bases from V and 2 bases from J, with 9 bases in between. The CDR3: CAWSWQANTEAFF. Here the CDR3 DNA reads TGTGCCTGGAGTTGGCAGGCCAACACTGAAGCTTTCTTT.

The V call is TRBV5-6, the J call TRBJ2-7, with TRBD2 as a possible D gene (6 bases). This CDR3 spans 14 amino acids. Germline assignment: CDR1 SGHDT and CDR2 YYEEEE. Deletions cut 4 bases from V and 3 bases from J, with 14 bases between. CDR3 sequence reads: CASSRYGGDYEQYF. In DNA, the CDR3 is TGTGCCAGCAGCAGATACGGCGGGGACTACGAGCAGTACTTC.

The chain is built from TRBV7-2 and TRBJ2-3; D is ambiguous. The V and J ends lost 0 bases and 6 bases respectively, with 10 bases between them. The CDR3 contains 14 residues. Germline V CDR1 and CDR2: SGHTA, FQGNSA. The CDR3 loop reads CASSLAPGADTQYF. The CDR3 coding sequence is TGTGCCAGCAGCTTAGCCCCGGGTGCGGATACGCAGTATTTT.

This clone appeared once. The J gene is TRBJ2-1, the V gene TRBV4-1; D ambiguous. The CDR3 extends over 15 amino acids. Germline-derived CDR1 and CDR2 are MGHRA and YSYEKL. Trimming cost V 4 bases and J 2 bases, with 12 bases left between them. Written as DNA, the CDR3 is TGCGCCAGCAGCCCTGGAGTGGGTCCCTACAATGAGCAGTTCTTC. It codes for CASSPGVGPYNEQFF.

This clone was seen only a few times. CDR3 in amino acids: CASTLGAFGADTQYF. The CDR3 nucleotides are TGTGCCAGCACCCTGGGGGCTTTCGGGGCGGATACGCAGTATTTT. The rearrangement uses TRBV5-4 and TRBJ2-3; weak D call: TRBD1 (6 bases). The CDR3 is 15 residues long. The germline V gene has CDR1 SGHNT and CDR2 YYREEE (reference sequence). Trimming removed 6 bases from V and 6 bases from J, with 20 bases in between.

The chain employs TRBV6-5 and TRBJ2-7; 7 bases match TRBD2. J was trimmed by 7 bases and V by 6 bases; bases with no gene match: 9. The CDR3 has 13 residues. Germline V CDR1 and CDR2: MNHEY, SVGAGI. CDR3 sequence reads: CASRAGRLGEQYF. The CDR3 nucleotides read TGTGCCAGCAGGGCCGGGAGGTTGGGGGAGCAGTACTTC.

The V call is TRBV2, the J call TRBJ1-6, with 7 bases aligning to TRBD1. V gave up 7 bases and J gave up 7 bases; unmatched junction bases: 4. There are 13 residues in the CDR3. CDR1 and CDR2 (germline): SNHLY, FYNNEI. CDR3 sequence reads: CASIGTENSPLHF. In DNA, the CDR3 is TGTGCCAGCATTGGGACAGAAAATTCACCCCTCCACTTT. Supplemented by reference TRBV2 and TRBJ1-6, the full variable domain reads EPEVTQTPSHQVTQMGQEVILRCVPISNHLYFYWYRQILGQKVEFLVSFYNNEISEKSEIFDDQFSVERPDGSNFTLKIRSTKLEDSAMYFCASIGTENSPLHFGNGTRLTVT.

The gene calls are TRBV7-8 and TRBJ2-7; 7 nucleotides line up with TRBD1. This CDR3 region has 15 residues. Germline V gene lookup returns CDR1 SGHVS and CDR2 FQNEAQ. After removal of 5 bases from V and 4 bases from J, the junction contained 11 bases not matched to a gene. The CDR3 region is CASSAHPGQRYEQYF. The CDR3 DNA is TGTGCCAGCAGCGCACACCCGGGACAGCGATACGAGCAGTACTTC.

J is TRBJ2-7 and V is TRBV10-3, with 9 bases matching TRBD2. Germline V gene data show CDR1 as ENHRY and CDR2 as SYGVKD. The CDR3 has 14 amino acids. The ends lost 3 bases at V and 5 bases at J; junction bases unmatched: 5. CDR3 amino acids: CAISELSGRNEQYF. CDR3 DNA sequence: TGTGCCATCAGTGAACTAAGCGGGAGGAACGAGCAGTACTTC.

The chain combines TRBV11-2 with TRBJ2-1; 9 bases are a match to TRBD2. J lost 6 bases, V lost 4 bases, and 10 bases had no gene match. Germline V gene lookup returns CDR1 SGHAT and CDR2 FQNNGV. The CDR3 sequence is 16 residues long. CDR3 in amino acids: CASSSRRAGGANEQFF. The CDR3 DNA follows: TGTGCCAGCAGCTCCCGACGGGCGGGAGGGGCCAATGAGCAGTTCTTC.

The rearrangement uses TRBV4-2 and TRBJ2-7; no definite D call. This CDR3 is built from 14 residues. Germline V gives CDR1 LGHNA, CDR2 YNFKEQ. Between the trimmed V and J ends, which lost 1 base and 1 base, there was a span of 8 bases. In DNA form, the CDR3 reads TGTGCCAGCAGCCAAGCCAGATCGTCCTACGAGCAGTACTTC. Translating it yields CASSQARSSYEQYF.

This clone came up a few times. The chain joins TRBV28 to TRBJ2-5; TRBD1 matches 7 bases. Germline V gene lookup returns CDR1 MDHEN and CDR2 SYDVKM. The CDR3 spans 13 residues. V shed 5 bases, J shed 8 bases, and the junction held 8 bases outside the gene matches. CDR3 sequence reads: CASSLRDSATQYF. As DNA, the CDR3 is TGTGCCAGCAGTCTACGGGACAGCGCAACCCAGTACTTC.

The CDR3 loop is CAWSEPTGNWGPHTYEQYF. CDR3 sequence (DNA): TGTGCCTGGAGTGAACCAACAGGGAATTGGGGGCCACACACCTACGAGCAGTACTTC. This chain uses TRBV30 with TRBJ2-7; TRBD1 might be the D (6 bases). Germline CDR1 reads GTSNPN; CDR2 reads SVGIG (reference sequence). The CDR3 length is 19 residues. Trimming pared 1 base from V and 2 bases from J, leaving 27 bases between.

The chain employs TRBV6-1 and TRBJ1-1, with a tentative D call TRBD1 (5 bases). V was shortened by 9 bases and J by 1 base, with 15 bases between the two germline ends. Germline V gene data show CDR1 as MNHNS and CDR2 as SASEGT. CDR3 length: 14 residues. The CDR3 DNA reads as TGTGCCAGTAAACAGACAGCCAGGAACACTGAAGCTTTCTTT. This sequence encodes CASKQTARNTEAFF.

The chain is built from TRBV6-1 and TRBJ2-7, with no clear D. Trimming pared 0 bases from V and 6 bases from J, leaving 12 bases between. This CDR3 spans 14 amino acids. The V gene's germline CDR1 is MNHNS and CDR2 SASEGT. The CDR3 DNA reads as TGTGCCAGCAGTGAAGCGCGATCGGTAGCCGAGCAGTACTTC. It translates to CASSEARSVAEQYF.

The V call is TRBV6-1, the J call TRBJ2-1, with 11 nucleotides matching TRBD1. The CDR3 extends over 13 amino acids. From germline, CDR1 is MNHNS and CDR2 SASEGT. The V and J ends lost 9 bases and 7 bases, in that order; junction bases with no gene match: 5. In nucleotides, the CDR3 is TGTGCCAGTCGGACAGGGGGCAAGAATGAGCAGTTCTTC. Translation gives CASRTGGKNEQFF.

The chain uses TRBV28 and TRBJ1-5, with D perhaps matching TRBD1 (5 bases). Germline V gene sequence: CDR1 MDHEN, CDR2 SYDVKM. Trimming left V 6 bases short and J 3 bases short, with 6 bases between. The CDR3 sequence is 12 residues long. The CDR3 nucleotides are TGTGCCAGCAGGACAGTCAATCAGCCCCAGCATTTT. Protein product: CASRTVNQPQHF.